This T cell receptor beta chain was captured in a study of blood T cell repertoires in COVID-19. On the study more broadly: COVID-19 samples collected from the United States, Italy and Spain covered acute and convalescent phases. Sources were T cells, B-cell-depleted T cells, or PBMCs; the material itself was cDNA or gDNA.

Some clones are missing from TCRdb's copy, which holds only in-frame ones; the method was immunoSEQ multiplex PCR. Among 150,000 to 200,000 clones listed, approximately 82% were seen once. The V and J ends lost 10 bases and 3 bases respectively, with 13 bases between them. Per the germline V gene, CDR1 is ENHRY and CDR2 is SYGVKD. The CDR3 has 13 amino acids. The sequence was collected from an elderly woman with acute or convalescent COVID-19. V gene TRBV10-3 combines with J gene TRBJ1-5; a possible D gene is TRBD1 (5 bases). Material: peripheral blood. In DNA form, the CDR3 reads TGTGCCAGCCGGAAAGGGGTCAATCAGCCCCAGCATTTT. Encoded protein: CASRKGVNQPQHF.